These 32 T cell receptor beta chains were sequenced from one sample in a study. TCRdb re-called the RT-PCR reads through MiXCR, storing one row per CDR3 protein. The data contain about 680,000 distinct CDR3 sequences, more than 13% of them singletons. Sequenced input: memory CD4+ T cells from blood. All receptors come from a female donor in good health, serving as a healthy control.

This clonotype was counted only a few times. V is TRBV20-1 and J is TRBJ2-2; 9 positions match TRBD1. The CDR3 spans 14 residues. Trimming at V came to 4 bases and at J to 1 base, leaving 1 base not matched to a gene. Per the germline V gene, CDR1 is DFQATT and CDR2 is SNEGSKA (reference sequence). This CDR3 reads CSAMDRGNTGELFF. CDR3 coding DNA: TGCAGTGCTATGGACAGGGGGAACACCGGGGAGCTGTTTTTT.

This clonotype came up a few times. The chain employs TRBV5-1 and TRBJ1-1; D might be TRBD1 (5 bases). CDR3 size: 13 residues. In germline, CDR1 is SGHRS, CDR2 YFSETQ. The V end lost 2 bases, the J end lost 10 bases, and 15 bases lay between the germline ends. CDR3 bases: TGCGCCAGCAGCTTTCAGGGTCAAGAGAGAGCTTTCTTT. Protein: CASSFQGQERAFF.

The CDR3 DNA sequence: TGCAGTGCTAGAGACTCGACGGTGGGGACTGAAGCTTTCTTT. Residues: CSARDSTVGTEAFF. The chain has TRBV20-1 and TRBJ1-1, with unresolved D. Per the germline V gene, CDR1 is DFQATT and CDR2 is SNEGSKA (reference sequence). Trimming shortened V by 0 bases and J by 5 bases, and 13 bases separated the two germline ends. The CDR3 length is 14 residues.

In this sample, this clonotype turned up a few times. DNA for the CDR3: TGTGCCAGCAGCCGTGGACAGGTACCCTACGAGCAGTACTTC. Protein sequence: CASSRGQVPYEQYF. J is TRBJ2-7 and V is TRBV7-2, with 7 positions matching TRBD1. Looked up from germline, CDR1 is SGHTA and CDR2 is FQGNSA. V shed 5 bases and J 2 bases; nucleotides not matched to a gene: 6. The CDR3 runs 14 residues. The full variable domain, completed using reference TRBV7-2 and TRBJ2-7, is GAGVSQSPSNKVTEKGKDVELRCDPISGHTALYWYRQSLGQGLEFLIYFQGNSAPDKSGLPSDRFSAERTGGSVSTLTIQRTQQEDSAVYLCASSRGQVPYEQYFGPGTRLTVT.

In this sample, this clonotype turned up many times. V gene TRBV7-2 combines with J gene TRBJ2-2, with TRBD2 identical over 8 bases. The germline V gene has CDR1 SGHTA and CDR2 FQGNSA. The V segment lost 0 bases and the J segment 1 base; nucleotides outside the gene matches: 4. The CDR3 is 17 residues long. DNA of the CDR3: TGTGCCAGCAGCTTAGCGGCGGCGGGAGGGAACACCGGGGAGCTGTTTTTT. Encoded protein: CASSLAAAGGNTGELFF.

The V call is TRBV20-1, the J call TRBJ2-1; D ambiguous. Germline CDR1 reads DFQATT; CDR2 reads SNEGSKA (reference sequence). The CDR3 spans 17 residues. V was clipped by 0 bases and J by 2 bases, with 17 bases between them. CDR3 nucleotides: TGCAGTGCTAGAGAGACCATAAAGGGTCTCGCCTACAATGAGCAGTTCTTC. Protein: CSARETIKGLAYNEQFF.

The chain links TRBV20-1 to TRBJ2-5, with 7 bases lining up with TRBD2. The CDR3 has 12 residues. Germline V gene lookup returns CDR1 DFQATT and CDR2 SNEGSKA (reference sequence). J lost 4 bases, V lost 3 bases, and 2 bases had no gene match. CDR3 sequence reads: CSASRLAETQYF. The CDR3 coding sequence is TGCAGTGCTAGCAGACTAGCAGAGACCCAGTACTTC.

This chain uses TRBV19 with TRBJ2-5, with 9 bases aligning to TRBD2. The CDR3 is 16 residues long. V was pared by 2 bases and J by 6 bases, with 10 bases of the junction left unmatched. CDR1 is LNHDA, CDR2 SQIVND, per germline (reference sequence). Here the CDR3 DNA reads TGTGCCAGTAGTATATTGAGTCTAGCGGGACTGAAGACCCAGTACTTC. This translates into CASSILSLAGLKTQYF.

This clonotype was seen more than once but under ten times. V and J are TRBV11-2 and TRBJ2-7; D possibly corresponds to TRBD2 (5 bases). V lost 1 base and J lost 7, with 17 bases in between. Per germline, CDR1 SGHAT and CDR2 FQNNGV. This CDR3 spans 15 amino acids. In DNA form, the CDR3 reads TGTGCCAGCAGCTTAGTCGACATACCCTCGGGGGAGCAGTACTTC. Translation gives CASSLVDIPSGEQYF.

This clonotype appeared many times. This chain connects TRBV11-1 to TRBJ2-5; D is perhaps TRBD1 (5 bases). Trimming removed 6 bases from V and 3 bases from J, with 8 bases in between. The CDR3 is made up of 12 amino acids. The germline V gene encodes CDR1 SGHAT and CDR2 FQDESV (reference sequence). CDR3 in DNA: TGTGCCAGCAGTAGCAGGGAAGAGACCCAGTACTTC. Translated: CASSSREETQYF. The whole variable domain, remainder taken from reference TRBV11-1 and TRBJ2-5, is EAEVAQSPRYKITEKSQAVAFWCDPISGHATLYWYRQILGQGPELLVQFQDESVVDDSQLPKDRFSAERLKGVDSTLKIQPAELGDSAMYLCASSSREETQYFGPGTRLLVL.

The rearrangement uses TRBV3-1 and TRBJ1-2, with D uncertain. CDR3 length: 14 amino acids. V was pared by 1 base and J by 2 bases, with 8 bases between. Germline CDR1 reads LGHDT; CDR2 reads YNNKEL (reference sequence). The CDR3 region has the DNA TGTGCCAGCAGCCAAGTGACACGGAACTATGGCTACACCTTC. Its protein is CASSQVTRNYGYTF.

This clonotype was seen a handful of times. This chain links TRBV6-5 with TRBJ1-6, with 8 positions matching TRBD1. The CDR3 loop spans 16 amino acids. From germline, CDR1 is MNHEY and CDR2 SVGAGI. Trimming removed 7 bases from V and 7 bases from J; junction bases left unmatched: 12. For the CDR3, the DNA is TGTGCCAGCAACTTGAGTAGGGACAGGCTGAATTCACCCCTCCACTTT. Encoded protein: CASNLSRDRLNSPLHF.

There are a few counts of this clonotype. The chain links TRBV12-3 or TRBV12-4 to TRBJ2-3; 10 bases line up with TRBD2. V was pared by 3 bases and J by 5 bases, with 11 bases of the junction left unmatched. This CDR3 has 17 residues. The CDR3 is CASSLVYLAGEKDTQYF. The CDR3 nucleotides are TGTGCCAGCAGTTTGGTATACCTAGCGGGAGAGAAAGATACGCAGTATTTT.

The genes are TRBV5-1 and TRBJ1-1; TRBD1 matches 9 bases. CDR3 length equals 15 residues. V shed 4 bases and J 4 bases; nucleotides not matched to a gene: 8. CDR1 and CDR2 from the germline V gene are SGHRS and YFSETQ. For the CDR3, the DNA is TGCGCCAGCAGCGCCGGACAGGGGTCAGGCACTGAAGCTTTCTTT. Its protein product is CASSAGQGSGTEAFF.

This clonotype was counted ten times or more. The chain employs TRBV7-9 and TRBJ2-7; TRBD1 matches at 8 bases. The CDR3 is 17 residues long. The V and J ends lost 4 bases and 1 base, in that order; junction bases with no gene match: 12. Germline CDR1 and CDR2: SEHNR and FQNEAQ (reference sequence). The chain's CDR3 is CASSSLPGQGASYEQYF. For the CDR3, the DNA is TGTGCCAGCAGCTCTCTTCCCGGGCAGGGGGCGTCCTACGAGCAGTACTTC. Based on the CDR3 plus reference TRBV7-9 and TRBJ2-7, the full variable domain is DTGVSQNPRHKITKRGQNVTFRCDPISEHNRLYWYRQTLGQGPEFLTYFQNEAQLEKSRLLSDRFSAERPKGSFSTLEIQRTEQGDSAMYLCASSSLPGQGASYEQYFGPGTRLTVT.

The V and J genes are TRBV3-1 and TRBJ2-3; 11 bases agree with TRBD2. Germline-derived CDR1 and CDR2 are LGHDT and YNNKEL (reference sequence). Germline trimming cut 0 bases from V and 1 base from J; bases unmatched to any gene: 12. The CDR3 extends over 20 amino acids. The CDR3 sequence is CASSQDPASGGRGGTDTQYF. The CDR3 DNA sequence: TGTGCCAGCAGCCAAGATCCCGCTAGCGGGGGGAGGGGTGGCACAGATACGCAGTATTTT.

This clonotype was seen a few times. The chain carries TRBV5-1 and TRBJ1-1; TRBD1 aligns across 10 bases. The CDR3 sequence is 16 residues long. Germline CDR1 is SGHRS and CDR2 is YFSETQ. Unmatched junction bases numbered 5, after V lost 0 bases and J lost 3 bases. The CDR3 spells CASSLEWDRGDTEAFF. The DNA for the CDR3 is TGCGCCAGCAGCTTGGAATGGGACAGGGGTGACACTGAAGCTTTCTTT.

Many counts were recorded for this clonotype. The chain is built from TRBV6-2 or TRBV6-3 and TRBJ2-7, with D hard to call. The CDR3 runs 11 residues. Trimming shortened V by 5 bases and J by 4 bases, and 6 bases separated the two germline ends. In germline, CDR1 is MNHEY, CDR2 SVGEGT. CDR3 sequence (DNA): TGTGCCAGCAGTGACGGGTACGAGCAGTACTTC. Encoded protein: CASSDGYEQYF.

This clonotype was observed a handful of times. J is TRBJ1-1 and V is TRBV6-5; D unclear. In germline, CDR1 is MNHEY, CDR2 SVGAGI. The CDR3 covers 12 residues. The V gene lost 6 bases and the J gene lost 3 bases, with 8 bases spanning the gap. The CDR3 sequence: CASSRQDTEAFF. The CDR3 DNA reads as TGTGCCAGCAGCCGACAAGACACTGAAGCTTTCTTT.

CDR3: CASSLKPGLPLDTQYF. As DNA, the CDR3 is TGTGCCAGCAGCCTGAAACCGGGACTCCCACTCGATACGCAGTATTTT. This rearrangement joins TRBV7-3 to TRBJ2-3; weak D call: TRBD2 (6 bases). CDR3 length: 16 amino acids. With 5 bases removed from V and 6 bases from J, the gap between germline ends came to 21 bases. CDR1 SGHTA and CDR2 FQGTGA come from the germline V gene.

There are a few counts of this clonotype. The chain recombines TRBV4-2 with TRBJ2-1; 11 positions agree with TRBD2. V shed 1 base, J shed 7 bases, and the junction held 12 bases outside the gene matches. This CDR3 comprises 18 residues. CDR1 is LGHNA and CDR2 is YNFKEQ in the germline V gene. The CDR3 nucleotides read TGTGCCAGCAGCCAAGTCTCTCGAGTAGCGGGAGGGATAAATGAGCAGTTCTTC. The encoded protein is CASSQVSRVAGGINEQFF.

This clonotype was counted at least ten times. The chain joins TRBV6-5 to TRBJ1-1, with D unresolved. The CDR3 spans 13 residues. Germline CDR1 MNHEY, CDR2 SVGAGI. Trimming cost V 6 bases and J 5 bases, with 13 bases left between them. This chain's CDR3 is CASSSLKSTEAFF. The DNA of the CDR3 is TGTGCCAGCAGCTCCCTCAAGTCTACTGAAGCTTTCTTT.

This chain links TRBV4-2 with TRBJ2-1; D gene ambiguous. This CDR3 spans 13 amino acids. V was trimmed by 1 base and J by 8 bases, leaving 9 bases between them. Germline CDR1 is LGHNA and CDR2 is YNFKEQ. The CDR3 nucleotides read TGTGCCAGCAGCCAAGGGGATTCGGATGAGCAGTTCTTC. Translating gives CASSQGDSDEQFF.

This clonotype came up a few times. The junction and the germline gene differ at one end; a read error may be behind it. This CDR3 is CASTPGGYNSPLHF. The CDR3 nucleotides are TGTGCCAGCACCCCGGGAGGGTATAATTCACCCCTCCACTTC. This chain connects TRBV12-3 or TRBV12-4 to TRBJ1-6, with D unclear. The length of the CDR3 is 14 residues.

This clonotype was found a few times. V gene TRBV7-2 combines with J gene TRBJ2-3; 10 positions match TRBD2. The trim removed 0 bases at V and 14 bases at J, leaving 8 bases unmatched. The CDR3 is 14 amino acids. Germline loops: CDR1 SGHTA, CDR2 FQGNSA. In nucleotides, the CDR3 is TGTGCCAGCAGCTTAGCACTAGCGGGGCTCGAGGGGTATTTT. Translating it yields CASSLALAGLEGYF.

This clonotype occurred many times. The chain combines TRBV6-6 with TRBJ2-1; TRBD2 matches 8 bases. J lost 9 bases, V lost 8 bases, and 3 bases had no gene match. CDR1 is MNHNY, CDR2 SVGAGI, per germline (reference sequence). The CDR3 is 11 amino acids. The CDR3 loop reads CASGSGSEQFF. The CDR3 DNA is TGTGCCAGCGGGAGCGGGAGTGAGCAGTTCTTC.

This clonotype has at least ten counts. The chain has TRBV9 and TRBJ1-2; D gene unclear. This CDR3 region has 13 residues. Germline lookup yields CDR1 SGDLS and CDR2 YYNGEE. V was trimmed by 0 bases and J by 2 bases, leaving 5 bases between them. The CDR3 is CASSVEQNYGYTF. CDR3 bases: TGTGCCAGCAGCGTAGAACAGAACTATGGCTACACCTTC. Full variable domain (remainder filled in from reference TRBV9 and TRBJ1-2): DSGVTQTPKHLITATGQRVTLRCSPRSGDLSVYWYQQSLDQGLQFLIQYYNGEERAKGNILERFSAQQFPDLHSELNLSSLELGDSALYFCASSVEQNYGYTFGSGTRLTVV.

There are a few counts of this clonotype. The chain couples TRBV20-1 to TRBJ2-5, with D hard to call. The CDR3 is 10 residues long. V shed 3 bases and J shed 10 bases, with 9 bases lying between them. The V gene's germline CDR1 is DFQATT and CDR2 SNEGSKA (reference sequence). The CDR3 is CSASELDQYF. The CDR3, as DNA: TGCAGTGCTAGTGAGTTGGACCAGTACTTC.

This clonotype was detected only a few times. The chain uses TRBV5-1 and TRBJ2-7, with 7 positions matching TRBD2. This CDR3 has 16 residues. Trimming removed 4 bases from V and 0 bases from J; junction bases left unmatched: 10. Per the germline V gene, CDR1 is SGHRS and CDR2 is YFSETQ. CDR3 bases: TGCGCCAGCAGCACAGACCCAGGCGGGGGCTCCTACGAGCAGTACTTC. Its translation is CASSTDPGGGSYEQYF. The whole variable domain, filled in from reference TRBV5-1 and TRBJ2-7, reads KAGVTQTPRYLIKTRGQQVTLSCSPISGHRSVSWYQQTPGQGLQFLFEYFSETQRNKGNFPGRFSGRQFSNSRSEMNVSTLELGDSALYLCASSTDPGGGSYEQYFGPGTRLTVT.

This clonotype has ten or more counts. The gene calls are TRBV5-1 and TRBJ2-1, with 10 nucleotides matching TRBD2. The CDR3 covers 16 residues. The V gene end was trimmed by 0 bases and the J gene end by 11 bases; junction bases not matched to a gene: 11. Germline lookup yields CDR1 SGHRS and CDR2 YFSETQ. CDR3 nucleotides: TGCGCCAGCAGCTTGGCCGCGGCTAGCGGGAGTTGGAAGCAGTTCTTC. This codes for CASSLAAASGSWKQFF. Looking up the rest from reference TRBV5-1 and TRBJ2-1 gives the full variable domain: KAGVTQTPRYLIKTRGQQVTLSCSPISGHRSVSWYQQTPGQGLQFLFEYFSETQRNKGNFPGRFSGRQFSNSRSEMNVSTLELGDSALYLCASSLAAASGSWKQFFGPGTRLTVL.

This clonotype came up a few times. This chain uses TRBV20-1 with TRBJ2-5, with TRBD2 identical over 8 bases. The J segment lost 2 bases and the V segment lost 5 bases, leaving 10 bases of the junction unmatched. The length of the CDR3 is 15 residues. Germline CDR1 and CDR2: DFQATT and SNEGSKA (reference sequence). DNA for the CDR3: TGCAGTGCTCCCGGGAAGCGGGGGCAACAAGAGACCCAGTACTTC. This encodes CSAPGKRGQQETQYF.

This clonotype has just a few counts. The V and J genes are TRBV12-3 or TRBV12-4 and TRBJ1-5; 7 positions match TRBD1. V lost 2 bases, J lost 4 bases, and 2 bases stayed unmatched. CDR3 size: 14 residues. The CDR3 coding sequence is TGTGCCAGCAGTTTATCACAGGGGAATCAGCCCCAGCATTTT. Translation: CASSLSQGNQPQHF.